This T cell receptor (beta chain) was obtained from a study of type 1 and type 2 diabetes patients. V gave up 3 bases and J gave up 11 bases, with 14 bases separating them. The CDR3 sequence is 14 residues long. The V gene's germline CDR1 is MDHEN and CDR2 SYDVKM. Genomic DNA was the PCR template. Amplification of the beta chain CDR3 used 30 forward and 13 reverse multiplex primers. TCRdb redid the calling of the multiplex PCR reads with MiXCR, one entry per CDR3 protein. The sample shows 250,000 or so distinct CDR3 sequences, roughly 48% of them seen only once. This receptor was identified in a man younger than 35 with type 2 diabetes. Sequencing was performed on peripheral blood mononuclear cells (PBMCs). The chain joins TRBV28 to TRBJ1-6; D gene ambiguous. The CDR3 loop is CASSLNIPWPPLHF. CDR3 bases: TGTGCCAGCAGTTTGAATATCCCCTGGCCACCCCTCCACTTT.